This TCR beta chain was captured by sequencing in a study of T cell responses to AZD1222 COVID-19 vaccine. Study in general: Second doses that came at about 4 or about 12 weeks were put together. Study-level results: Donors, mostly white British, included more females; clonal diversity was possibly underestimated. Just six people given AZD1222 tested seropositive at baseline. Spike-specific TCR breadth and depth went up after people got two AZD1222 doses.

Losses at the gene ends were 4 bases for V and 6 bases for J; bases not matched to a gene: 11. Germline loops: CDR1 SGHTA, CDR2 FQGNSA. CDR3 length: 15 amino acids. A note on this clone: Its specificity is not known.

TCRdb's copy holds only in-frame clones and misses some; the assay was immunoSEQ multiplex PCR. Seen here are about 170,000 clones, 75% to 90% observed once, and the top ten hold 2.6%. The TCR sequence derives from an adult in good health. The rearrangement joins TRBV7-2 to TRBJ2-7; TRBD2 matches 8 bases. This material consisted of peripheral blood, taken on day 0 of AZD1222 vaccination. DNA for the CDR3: TGTGCCAGCAGCTCCCTAAGCGGGAGTGGGGCCGAGCAGTACTTC. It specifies CASSSLSGSGAEQYF. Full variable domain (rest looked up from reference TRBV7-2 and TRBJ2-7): GAGVSQSPSNKVTEKGKDVELRCDPISGHTALYWYRQSLGQGLEFLIYFQGNSAPDKSGLPSDRFSAERTGGSVSTLTIQRTQQEDSAVYLCASSSLSGSGAEQYFGPGTRLTVT.